These 26 T cell receptor beta chains share one sample of origin, sequenced in a study of blood T cell repertoires in COVID-19. Profiled with immunoSEQ multiplex PCR; TCRdb holds only in-frame clones, not every one. The table shows about 120,000 clones, with 82% occurring only once. The material sequenced was peripheral blood. All receptors derive from a woman aged 55-69 years with acute or convalescent COVID-19.

The rearrangement uses TRBV3-1 (or the pseudogene TRBV3-2) and TRBJ2-7; D not resolved. The CDR3 length is 13 residues. The germline V and J ends were trimmed by 0 bases and 3 bases, with 6 bases remaining between them. CDR1 and CDR2 from the germline V gene are LGHDT and YNNKEL (reference sequence). The CDR3 sequence: CASSQDRIYEQYF. In DNA, the CDR3 is TGTGCCAGCAGCCAAGACAGGATCTACGAGCAGTACTTC.

V usage is TRBV6-5 and J usage is TRBJ2-3, with 7 bases that match TRBD1. Looked up from germline, CDR1 is MNHEY and CDR2 is SVGAGI. V shed 5 bases and J 0 bases; nucleotides not matched to a gene: 5. This CDR3 is built from 15 residues. The CDR3 sequence is CASSHRTGSTDTQYF. In DNA, the CDR3 is TGTGCCAGCAGTCACCGGACAGGTAGCACAGATACGCAGTATTTT.

The chain employs TRBV5-6 and TRBJ1-6; 8 bases agree with TRBD1. This CDR3 contains 15 residues. V was clipped by 4 bases and J by 8 bases; unmatched bases: 8. Germline CDR1 SGHDT, CDR2 YYEEEE. This CDR3 reads CASSPGQGNYSPLHF. The CDR3 DNA sequence: TGTGCCAGCAGCCCTGGACAGGGCAATTATTCACCCCTCCACTTT.

V usage is TRBV25-1 and J usage is TRBJ2-5; TRBD2 matches 13 bases. V lost 0 bases, J lost 4 bases, and 5 bases stayed unmatched. Germline CDR1 reads MGHDK; CDR2 reads SYGVNS. This CDR3 is 17 amino acids long. The CDR3 loop is CASSEYLLAGGGETQYF. The CDR3 DNA is TGTGCCAGCAGTGAATACTTACTAGCGGGGGGGGGAGAGACCCAGTACTTC. The full variable domain, in which reference TRBV25-1 and TRBJ2-5 provide the parts outside the CDR3, is EADIYQTPRYLVIGTGKKITLECSQTMGHDKMYWYQQDPGMELHLIHYSYGVNSTEKGDLSSESTVSRIRTEHFPLTLESARPSHTSQYLCASSEYLLAGGGETQYFGPGTRLLVL.

The chain carries TRBV6-1 and TRBJ2-5, with D perhaps matching TRBD1 (5 bases). This CDR3 is built from 15 residues. Trimming pared 0 bases from V and 5 bases from J, leaving 13 bases between. Germline loops: CDR1 MNHNS, CDR2 SASEGT. The CDR3 loop reads CASSEAVQAGETQYF. CDR3 nucleotides: TGTGCCAGCAGTGAAGCTGTACAGGCCGGGGAGACCCAGTACTTC.

The chain employs TRBV6-6 and TRBJ2-1; TRBD1 matches at 9 bases. V shed 7 bases and J 6 bases; nucleotides not matched to a gene: 7. CDR1 MNHNY and CDR2 SVGAGI come from the germline V gene (reference sequence). CDR3 length: 14 residues. As DNA, the CDR3 is TGTGCCAGCACCTCGGGACAGGGTCGCAATGAGCAGTTCTTC. This encodes CASTSGQGRNEQFF.

The chain carries TRBV19 and TRBJ1-5, with 7 bases aligning to TRBD1. Trimming removed 5 bases from V and 0 bases from J; junction bases left unmatched: 10. The CDR3 has 17 amino acids. The germline V gene has CDR1 LNHDA and CDR2 SQIVND (reference sequence). The CDR3 DNA reads as TGTGCCAGTAGTCGCTCTCCCGGGACAGTTAGCAATCAGCCCCAGCATTTT. Its protein product is CASSRSPGTVSNQPQHF.

The V gene is TRBV28, the J gene TRBJ1-2; the match to TRBD1 covers 7 bases. Per germline, CDR1 MDHEN and CDR2 SYDVKM. The CDR3 consists of 15 residues. Unmatched junction bases numbered 7, after V lost 4 bases and J lost 2 bases. In DNA form, the CDR3 reads TGTGCCAGCAGTTCCTCAGGGGGTAGGAACTATGGCTACACCTTC. Translated: CASSSSGGRNYGYTF.

The chain uses TRBV21-1 and TRBJ2-1; whether TRBD2, the table's D call, matches the DNA was not checked. TRBV21-1 is a listed pseudogene. This CDR3 has 16 residues. The CDR3 DNA reads TGTGCCAGCACCCGAGAGTCTAGCGGGGGTGTCAATGAGCAGTTCTTC. Its protein is CASTRESSGGVNEQFF.

The chain is built from TRBV30 and TRBJ2-6, with D perhaps TRBD2 (5 bases). V lost 5 bases and J 0 bases, leaving 14 bases between the germline ends. The CDR3 covers 16 residues. Germline CDR1 is GTSNPN and CDR2 is SVGIG (reference sequence). The CDR3 nucleotides are TGTGCCTGGGGGCGGGCGGGCCACTCTGGGGCCAACGTCCTGACTTTC. Residues: CAWGRAGHSGANVLTF.

V and J are TRBV5-6 and TRBJ2-7, with TRBD1 identical over 8 bases. Germline CDR1 SGHDT, CDR2 YYEEEE. The CDR3 is 15 residues long. With V trimmed by 2 bases and J by 4 bases, 8 bases remained unmatched. The CDR3 spells CASSFLGQGTYEQYF. The CDR3 bases are TGTGCCAGCAGCTTTTTAGGACAGGGAACGTACGAGCAGTACTTC.

The chain is built from TRBV6-4 and TRBJ1-2; 7 bases are shared with TRBD1. V was clipped by 6 bases and J by 4 bases; unmatched bases: 14. From germline, CDR1 is MRHNA and CDR2 SNTAGT. The CDR3 is 16 residues long. The chain's CDR3 is CASSPPGTEGSYGYTF. The CDR3 DNA sequence: TGTGCCAGCAGCCCCCCCGGGACAGAGGGTTCCTATGGCTACACCTTC.

This sequence joins TRBV9 and TRBJ1-4, with no clear D. Looked up from germline, CDR1 is SGDLS and CDR2 is YYNGEE. CDR3 length equals 15 residues. V was shortened by 3 bases and J by 4 bases, with 13 bases between the two germline ends. CDR3 DNA: TGTGCCAGCAGCGAGCGGACGGTCAGTAATGAAAAACTGTTTTTT. It translates to CASSERTVSNEKLFF.

The rearrangement joins TRBV7-2 to TRBJ2-7, with 10 bases lining up with TRBD2. CDR3 length: 16 residues. The ends lost 4 bases at V and 2 bases at J; junction bases unmatched: 8. The germline CDR1 and CDR2 sequences are SGHTA and FQGNSA. The CDR3, as DNA: TGTGCCAGCAGCTCCCCCGGGACTAGCGCGGCCTACGAGCAGTACTTC. Its protein product is CASSSPGTSAAYEQYF.

The chain is built from TRBV7-2 and TRBJ2-3; perhaps TRBD1 as D (6 bases). The CDR3 is 15 amino acids. Germline CDR1 reads SGHTA; CDR2 reads FQGNSA. Trimming cost V 1 base and J 5 bases, with 13 bases left between them. The CDR3 DNA sequence: TGTGCCAGCAGCTTAGTTTGGGGGCTAGGAGATACGCAGTATTTT. Translating it yields CASSLVWGLGDTQYF.

The chain recombines TRBV12-2 with TRBJ2-5; the D call in the table, TRBD1, was not verified against the DNA. TRBV12-2 is a documented pseudogene. The CDR3 totals 14 residues. CDR3 coding DNA: TGTGCAAGTCGCTTAGCAGGGGGCAAGGGGACCCAGTACTTC. It specifies CASRLAGGKGTQYF.

The rearrangement links TRBV29-1 to TRBJ1-1; a weak D match, TRBD1 (5 bases). In germline, CDR1 is SQVTM, CDR2 ANQGSEA. Trimming pared 7 bases from V and 4 bases from J, leaving 13 bases between. This CDR3 is 12 amino acids long. CDR3: CSAGGMGTEAFF. Here the CDR3 DNA reads TGCAGCGCCGGGGGTATGGGCACTGAAGCTTTCTTT.

J is TRBJ2-2 and V is TRBV11-3; no definite D call. V was cut by 2 bases and J by 2 bases, with 18 bases left in between. Germline values: CDR1 SGHNT, CDR2 YENEEA. The CDR3 runs to 18 residues. The CDR3, as DNA: TGTGCCAGCAGCTTAAATTGGCTACAGACGCAAAACACCGGGGAGCTGTTTTTT. Its translation is CASSLNWLQTQNTGELFF.

This clone was detected a few times. The V call is TRBV14, the J call TRBJ2-2; TRBD1 might be the D (6 bases). The germline V gene encodes CDR1 SGHDN and CDR2 FVKESK. This CDR3 is built from 14 residues. V lost 4 bases to trimming and J lost 7 bases, with 13 bases between them. The CDR3 protein is CASSPTGTHGELFF. The CDR3 DNA is TGTGCCAGCAGCCCAACAGGGACCCACGGGGAGCTGTTTTTT.

This rearrangement joins TRBV6-5 to TRBJ1-1; possible D gene TRBD1, 5 bases. Germline V gene sequence: CDR1 MNHEY, CDR2 SVGAGI. V gave up 6 bases and J gave up 6 bases, with 11 bases separating them. CDR3 size: 12 residues. CDR3 in DNA: TGTGCCAGCAGCAGGGTTCTCGCTGAAGCTTTCTTT. It yields the protein CASSRVLAEAFF.

The J gene is TRBJ1-2, the V gene TRBV5-3, with TRBD1 matching 10 bases. TRBV5-3 is given ORF status, its function remaining uncertain. The V gene end was trimmed by 0 bases and the J gene end by 3 bases; junction bases not matched to a gene: 8. CDR3 length: 17 residues. The CDR3 region has the DNA TGTGCCAGAAGCTTGGGTCCCAGGGACAGGGGCCACTATGGCTACACCTTC. It codes for CARSLGPRDRGHYGYTF.

This clone was seen a single time. V gene TRBV28 combines with J gene TRBJ2-3, with D hard to call. V lost 1 base and J lost 6, with 11 bases in between. The CDR3 extends over 14 amino acids. Germline V gene data show CDR1 as MDHEN and CDR2 as SYDVKM. CDR3 in DNA: TGTGCCAGCAGTTTATCAGGATCCAGGGATACGCAGTATTTT. Translated, it gives CASSLSGSRDTQYF.

This chain links TRBV4-3 with TRBJ2-5; D is undetermined. The CDR3 consists of 14 residues. V dropped 4 bases and J dropped 5 bases, with 14 bases sitting between them. Germline V gene sequence: CDR1 LGHNA, CDR2 YSLEER. CDR3 coding DNA: TGCGCCAGCAGCCCCAGACTGAGCTGGGAGACCCAGTACTTC. Amino acids: CASSPRLSWETQYF.

The chain uses TRBV20-1 and TRBJ1-2, with D possibly TRBD1 on 6 matching bases. Between the trimmed V and J ends, which lost 3 bases and 8 bases, there was a span of 22 bases. The CDR3 length is 15 residues. Germline CDR1 is DFQATT and CDR2 is SNEGSKA (reference sequence). Here the CDR3 reads CSASRWKGGVSGYTF. The CDR3 coding sequence is TGCAGTGCTAGTCGTTGGAAAGGGGGAGTGTCGGGCTACACCTTC.

The rearrangement links TRBV4-3 to TRBJ1-3; TRBD1 might be the D (6 bases). Between the trimmed V and J ends, which lost 4 bases and 3 bases, there was a span of 16 bases. CDR1 and CDR2 (germline): LGHNA, YSLEER. The CDR3 sequence is 16 residues long. In nucleotides, the CDR3 is TGCGCCAGCAGCCGGTCCTACAACAGGGTTGGAAACACCATATATTTT. This gives the protein CASSRSYNRVGNTIYF.

The chain joins TRBV30 to TRBJ2-7, with TRBD1 matching over 9 bases. CDR3 length: 16 amino acids. V shed 3 bases, J shed 6 bases, and the junction held 15 bases outside the gene matches. Germline V gene sequence: CDR1 GTSNPN, CDR2 SVGIG (reference sequence). CDR3 in amino acids: CAWRTFGGTGLGEQYF. The CDR3 DNA is TGTGCCTGGAGAACCTTCGGTGGGACAGGGCTGGGCGAGCAGTACTTC.